This TCR beta chain was sequenced for a study of shared clonotypes between healthy human individuals (dated by TCRdb to about 2020). A note on the overall study: A few men and a couple of women, aged 18 to 49 years, made up the cohort. Leukapheresis yielded between about 0.85 and 10 billion PBMCs per donor. The study deeply sequenced blood TCR repertoires of roughly five healthy adults to estimate repertoire size and the extent of clonotype sharing between individuals. For each donor, CD4 naive and CD4 memory were each run on three plates, CD8 naive on two plates, and CD8 memory on one plate. To increase sequencing depth and limit assay-specific biases, TCR repertoire library preparation and sequencing were carried out by different laboratories using diverse techniques. General conclusions and limits of the study: Pairwise subsampling led to the expectation that sequencing depth would affect the degree of clonotype sharing among donors. Even with the large sequencing depth, rarefaction of the sorted-subset datasets indicated that sequencing was incomplete. Sharing across several donors was observed for approximately 5% of naive CD4, 3.5% of naive CD8, 2% to 2.5% of memory CD4, and about 0.38% of memory CD8 clonotypes. Because the study included only a small number of donors, the genetic and exposure-history diversity represented was limited. Estimated clonotype richness was generally larger for naive than for memory subsets. Compared with non-shared clonotypes, clonotypes shared by all four sorted-subset donors had higher generation probabilities. Sampling was limited to blood, and TCR repertoires in tissue likely differ from TCR repertoires in blood.

Healthy HIV-negative adults with no recently reported acute infections or vaccinations were included as donors. Every donor was a Caucasian adult living in Nashville, Tennessee, USA. CD4+ T cells were enriched by magnetic negative selection, after which naive cells were positively selected on CD45RA and the negative fraction was taken as the memory subset. Blood was collected by leukapheresis, and PBMCs were isolated by Ficoll-Histopaque density gradient centrifugation and then cryopreserved in liquid nitrogen vapor phase. Analytical flow cytometry was used to check the purity and quantity of each magnetically sorted T cell population. From each sorted fraction, genomic DNA was isolated and quantified by UV absorbance on a Nanodrop 2000c. Using the deep immunoSEQ assay, multiplex PCR amplified TCR CDR3 regions from genomic DNA. For each cell subset, the extracted genomic DNA was distributed evenly across all wells of several immunoSEQ 96-well plates, and each plate served as one replicate. For sorted subsets, each replicate PCR was loaded with 200 ng genomic DNA, equivalent to 30,000 or so T cell genomes. Purified libraries were measured with a Qubit 3.0 fluorometer, size-checked on a Bioanalyzer 2100, and measured again with the KAPA Library Quantification kit. A separate single-read 150-cycle Illumina NextSeq 550 flow cell was used to sequence each immunoSEQ 96-well plate. On the study's bioinformatics: Because the immunoSEQ output held only junctional sequences and lacked quality scores, the filtering could not match the filtering applied to full-length reads. Sequences were annotated with PyIR, a Python wrapper for IgBLAST v1.9, and V/J genes and CDR3 were assigned using IMGT germline references. Reads were filtered out if the reads had weak V/J assignments (E-value above 1e-6), no CDR3, stop codons, out-of-frame junctions, or ambiguous translated residues. V3J clonotypes were defined by identical inferred V gene, J gene, and CDR3 amino acid sequence. Percentage overlap between repertoires was computed as shared unique clonotypes divided by the size of the smaller repertoire. Richness of each repertoire was evaluated using RTK rarefaction, the Chao1 estimator, and Recon v2.1 estimates of unobserved clonotypes. For all TCRbeta clonotypes obtained by the gDNA method from four donors, generation probabilities were computed with OLGA. In TCRdb, the immuneACCESS table is reduced to in-frame sequences with V and J assigned. These tables do not hold every clone; where another copy was compared, an unresolved V gene accounts for under half, and the others remain unexplained. V, J and clone size reflect that table, while D and trimming were determined from the DNA. Here the sample has approximately 2.3 million clones; over 90% occur a single time. The ten largest clones capture about 0.39% of the sample.

The CDR3 measures 16 amino acids from cysteine to phenylalanine. Just CDR3 DNA is preserved here, 48 bases in frame from base 1. Germline trimming amounts to 1 base on V and 8 bases on J, with 12 as the count of junction bases outside the gene matches. CDR1 SGHDT and CDR2 YYEEEE are derived from the germline V gene. This clone has just one count. The specificity of this receptor is unknown. Within one base of it there is no much larger clone, and no base qualities were kept. Sequencing was performed on naive CD4+ T cells from PBMCs. The meaning of the sample's cell subset or site label: CD45RA+ positively selected. This sequence originates from a man between 18 and 29 years old in good health. Some clones in this sample may be carry-over from other donors' samples. The rearrangement joined TRBV5-6 to TRBJ1-2; 9 bases in between match TRBD1. CDR3 loop: CASSLWDRVRPGGYTF. The bases are TGTGCCAGCAGCTTGTGGGACAGGGTGAGACCGGGGGGCTACACCTTC.